This T cell receptor beta chain was recovered during a study of early T cells in non-severe SARS-CoV-2 infection. This clonotype was counted at least ten times. The V gene's germline CDR1 is SGHAT and CDR2 FQNNGV. The CDR3 sequence is 17 residues long. The V gene lost 5 bases and the J gene lost 7 bases, with 24 bases spanning the gap. Each CDR3 protein gets one entry after TCRdb re-called the 5' RACE reads with MiXCR. The table lists approximately 32,000 distinct CDR3 sequences, under 5% of them singletons. The chain links TRBV11-2 to TRBJ2-4; possibly TRBD1 or TRBD2 for D (5 bases each). The sequencing sample was made of whole blood. This receptor was obtained from an adult who was a healthcare worker with PCR-confirmed SARS-CoV-2 infection or an uninfected control (not recorded which). CDR3 coding DNA: TGTGCCAGCAGCCAAACGGCGGCTGGGGGTCTCCTGAACATTCAGTACTTC. Translating it yields CASSQTAAGGLLNIQYF.